This T cell receptor (beta chain) was sequenced for a study of T cells in Graves' hyperthyroidism and ophthalmopathy. Study-level results: The majority of expanded thyroid clonotypes above 0.001 also appeared in blood.

Diagnostic assessment was based on clinical symptoms, serum thyroxine and TRAb, thyroid ultrasound and orbital computed tomography. Researchers amplified the TCR beta CDR3 regions from RNA transcripts. The HTBI set primed first-round TCR CDR3 RT-PCR. Each CDR3 protein gets one entry after TCRdb re-called the multiplex PCR reads with MiXCR. Among over 700,000 distinct CDR3 sequences listed, 35% to 40% were seen once. As for this clonotype: The antigen is not known.

V lost 2 bases and J lost 3, with 26 bases in between. In germline, CDR1 is SGHDT, CDR2 YYEEEE. The CDR3 totals 20 residues. The sequence was obtained from a man between 18 and 29 years old with Graves' hyperthyroidism. The rearrangement links TRBV5-6 to TRBJ2-2; D might be TRBD1 (6 bases). Sequences were obtained from blood. Here the CDR3 reads CASSLFSDRSRGSDTGELFF. CDR3 DNA sequence: TGTGCCAGCAGCTTATTCTCCGACAGGTCCAGAGGCTCCGACACCGGGGAGCTGTTTTTT.